This T cell receptor beta chain was sequenced for a study of PD-1 blockade in classical Hodgkin lymphoma. Clones were sequenced by immunoSEQ multiplex PCR, and TCRdb holds only the in-frame ones, with some missing. The table shows 17,000 or so clones, with less than 70% occurring only once. This sample's time point: cycle 4 day 1 (C4D1), after five to seven weeks of nivolumab. The patients all showed relapse after autologous stem cell transplantation, while their brentuximab vedotin exposure varied. Study observations and caveats: Prior therapy or disease activity may underlie the repertoire differences, whose causes remain undefined.

The V gene end was trimmed by 7 bases and the J gene end by 4 bases; junction bases not matched to a gene: 8. The CDR3 loop spans 14 amino acids. Looked up from germline, CDR1 is SEHNR and CDR2 is FQNEAQ (reference sequence). This clone has just a few counts. What it binds is unknown. The receptor's source is a human donor with classical Hodgkin lymphoma. Here the sequenced sample was peripheral blood mononuclear cells (PBMCs), taken before the fourth cycle of nivolumab. V is TRBV7-9 and J is TRBJ2-7; 9 positions match TRBD2. CDR3 DNA sequence: TGTGCCAGCACCGATAGCGGGAGCATTTACGAGCAGTACTTC. It is translated as CASTDSGSIYEQYF.